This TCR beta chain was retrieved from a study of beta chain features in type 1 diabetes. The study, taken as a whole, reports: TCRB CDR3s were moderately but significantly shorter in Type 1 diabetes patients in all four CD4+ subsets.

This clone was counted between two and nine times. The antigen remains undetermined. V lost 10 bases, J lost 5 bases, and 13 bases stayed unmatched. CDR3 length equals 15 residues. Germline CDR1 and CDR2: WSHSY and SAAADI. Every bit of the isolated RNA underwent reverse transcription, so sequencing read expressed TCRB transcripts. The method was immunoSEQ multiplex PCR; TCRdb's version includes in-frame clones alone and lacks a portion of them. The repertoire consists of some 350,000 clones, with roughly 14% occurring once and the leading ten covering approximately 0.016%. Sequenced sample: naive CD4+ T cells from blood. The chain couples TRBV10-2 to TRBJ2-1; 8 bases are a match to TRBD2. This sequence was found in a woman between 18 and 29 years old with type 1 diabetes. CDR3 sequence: CATFRGGPTNNEQFF. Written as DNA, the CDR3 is TGCGCCACGTTCCGGGGGGGGCCGACAAACAATGAGCAGTTCTTC.